These 23 T cell receptor beta chains share one sample of origin, sequenced in a study of T-cell memory formation after mild COVID-19. TCRdb reanalysed the 5' RACE reads using MiXCR and keeps one entry per CDR3 protein. This sample has approximately 400,000 distinct CDR3 sequences, with 24% found just once. Sequencing was carried out using PBMCs or a T cell subset sorted from them (not recorded which). The receptors were sampled from an adult woman who had mild COVID-19 (a few samples of this study predate the infection). Cell type and time point are not known.

The J gene is TRBJ1-6, the V gene TRBV28; D not certain. CDR3 length: 12 amino acids. From germline, CDR1 is MDHEN and CDR2 SYDVKM. Trimming left V 4 bases short and J 9 bases short, with 7 bases between. Written as DNA, the CDR3 is TGTGCCAGCAGTTATGGGCGTTCACCCCTCCACTTT. Its translation is CASSYGRSPLHF.

The rearrangement joins TRBV5-1 to TRBJ1-6; D gene uncertain. This CDR3 spans 14 amino acids. Germline V lookup: CDR1 SGHRS, CDR2 YFSETQ. Trimming pared 4 bases from V and 7 bases from J, leaving 12 bases between. The CDR3 sequence is CASSRGNTNSPLHF. For the CDR3, the DNA is TGCGCCAGCAGCCGCGGGAACACCAATTCACCCCTCCACTTT.

This sequence joins TRBV2 and TRBJ2-5; TRBD2 matches at 7 bases. V dropped 7 bases and J dropped 3; count of bases not matched to a gene: 8. Germline CDR1 is SNHLY and CDR2 is FYNNEI. The CDR3 has 14 amino acids. In DNA, the CDR3 is TGTGCCAGCAATAAGGCGGGAGAGGAAGAGACCCAGTACTTC. The encoded protein is CASNKAGEEETQYF.

This chain joins TRBV12-3 or TRBV12-4 and TRBJ1-5, with a weak D call TRBD1 (6 bases). This CDR3 spans 19 amino acids. Between the trimmed V and J ends, which lost 4 bases and 2 bases, there was a span of 24 bases. The CDR3 loop reads CASSYPSDRTEQGNQPQHF. In nucleotides, the CDR3 is TGTGCCAGCAGTTACCCCTCCGACAGGACGGAGCAGGGCAATCAGCCCCAGCATTTT.

This clonotype was found many times. This chain uses TRBV14 with TRBJ2-2; 7 nucleotides align to TRBD1. The CDR3 has 14 residues. V lost 8 bases, J lost 3 bases, and 6 bases stayed unmatched. CDR1 is SGHDN, CDR2 FVKESK, per germline. CDR3 region: CASVGTADTGELFF. In DNA form, the CDR3 reads TGTGCCAGCGTGGGGACAGCGGACACCGGGGAGCTGTTTTTT.

The genes are TRBV5-1 and TRBJ2-1, with D uncertain. V was clipped by 5 bases and J by 5 bases, with 14 bases between them. This CDR3 has 14 residues. The germline V gene has CDR1 SGHRS and CDR2 YFSETQ. The CDR3 sequence is CASREGPVDNEQFF. The CDR3 coding sequence is TGCGCCAGCAGAGAAGGACCGGTGGACAATGAGCAGTTCTTC.

This clonotype was counted a few times. The chain joins TRBV12-3 or TRBV12-4 to TRBJ2-7, with D possibly being TRBD1 (6 bases). The length of the CDR3 is 16 residues. V lost 5 bases and J 4 bases, leaving 21 bases between the germline ends. The CDR3 region is CASSPSTGPNLYEQYF. CDR3 coding DNA: TGTGCCAGCAGTCCCTCGACAGGACCCAACTTATACGAGCAGTACTTC.

The chain links TRBV4-1 to TRBJ2-1, with 9 bases that match TRBD1. The ends lost 1 base at V and 9 bases at J; junction bases unmatched: 7. The V gene's germline CDR1 is MGHRA and CDR2 YSYEKL. This CDR3 comprises 15 residues. This CDR3 is CASSQGLGTGLEQFF. As DNA, the CDR3 is TGCGCCAGCAGCCAAGGATTGGGGACAGGGCTTGAGCAGTTCTTC.

This rearrangement joins TRBV3-1 to TRBJ1-2, with TRBD1 identical over 7 bases. The V and J ends lost 3 bases and 5 bases, in that order; junction bases with no gene match: 9. Germline V gene data show CDR1 as LGHDT and CDR2 as YNNKEL (reference sequence). This CDR3 is 15 amino acids long. CDR3 loop: CASSQDTGEGYGYTF. CDR3 coding DNA: TGTGCCAGCAGCCAGGACACAGGGGAGGGATATGGCTACACCTTC. Complete variable domain (other parts from reference TRBV3-1 and TRBJ1-2): DTAVSQTPKYLVTQMGNDKSIKCEQNLGHDTMYWYKQDSKKFLKIMFSYNNKELIINETVPNRFSPKSPDKAHLNLHINSLELGDSAVYFCASSQDTGEGYGYTFGSGTRLTVV.

This clonotype was counted a few times. The chain is built from TRBV20-1 and TRBJ1-5, with 8 bases fitting TRBD1. The CDR3 is made up of 14 amino acids. Trimming removed 2 bases from V and 9 bases from J; junction bases left unmatched: 9. In germline, CDR1 is DFQATT, CDR2 SNEGSKA (reference sequence). CDR3 bases: TGCAGTGCTAGAACGGGCAGGGGGCAGGGGCCCCAGCATTTT. This translates into CSARTGRGQGPQHF.

This clonotype has only a few counts. The gene calls are TRBV14 and TRBJ2-2; the D gene is possibly TRBD2 (6 bases). The V end was cut by 3 bases, the J end by 5 bases, with 13 bases between. The CDR3 contains 15 residues. CDR1 and CDR2 from the germline V gene are SGHDN and FVKESK. The CDR3 nucleotides are TGTGCCAGCAGCCACGGGGGTACGCTGACCGGGGAGCTGTTTTTT. Translated: CASSHGGTLTGELFF.

This clonotype was observed a few times. The chain combines TRBV4-2 with TRBJ2-3, with 8 nucleotides matching TRBD2. The CDR3 is 17 amino acids. With V trimmed by 1 base and J by 6 bases, 12 bases remained unmatched. CDR1 is LGHNA and CDR2 is YNFKEQ in the germline V gene. The CDR3 spells CASSQGETAGVADTQYF. DNA for the CDR3: TGTGCCAGCAGCCAAGGCGAAACAGCGGGAGTCGCGGATACGCAGTATTTT.

In regard to this clonotype: With a much larger clone just one base away, this may be a read error. The rearrangement links TRBV6-2 or TRBV6-3 to TRBJ2-7; no definite D call. Germline V gives CDR1 MNHEY, CDR2 SVGEGT. The ends were cut back, 6 bases at V and 3 bases at J, with 3 bases in the middle. This CDR3 region has 10 residues. CDR3 amino acids: CASSHYEQYF. The CDR3 region has the DNA TGTGCCAGCAGCCACTACGAGCAGTACTTC.

This rearrangement joins TRBV7-9 to TRBJ1-2; D might be TRBD1 (5 bases). Germline V gene sequence: CDR1 SEHNR, CDR2 FQNEAQ (reference sequence). The length of the CDR3 is 13 residues. Trimming took off 5 bases at V and 4 bases at J, with 11 bases between the two ends. CDR3 loop: CASSQDSFYGYTF. CDR3 nucleotides: TGTGCCAGCAGCCAAGACAGTTTCTATGGCTACACCTTC. Full variable domain (remainder filled in from reference TRBV7-9 and TRBJ1-2): DTGVSQNPRHKITKRGQNVTFRCDPISEHNRLYWYRQTLGQGPEFLTYFQNEAQLEKSRLLSDRFSAERPKGSFSTLEIQRTEQGDSAMYLCASSQDSFYGYTFGSGTRLTVV.

The chain uses TRBV19 and TRBJ2-2, with D perhaps TRBD1 (6 bases). The V and J ends lost 0 bases and 1 base respectively, with 12 bases between them. CDR1 and CDR2 from the germline V gene are LNHDA and SQIVND (reference sequence). This CDR3 has 17 residues. The CDR3 here is CASSIEGAGVNTGELFF. CDR3 DNA sequence: TGTGCCAGTAGTATAGAAGGAGCAGGGGTGAACACCGGGGAGCTGTTTTTT. Full variable domain (rest looked up from reference TRBV19 and TRBJ2-2): DGGITQSPKYLFRKEGQNVTLSCEQNLNHDAMYWYRQDPGQGLRLIYYSQIVNDFQKGDIAEGYSVSREKKESFPLTVTSAQKNPTAFYLCASSIEGAGVNTGELFFGEGSRLTVL.

V usage is TRBV20-1 and J usage is TRBJ2-1; D unclear. Trimming stripped 4 bases from V and 4 bases from J, with 14 bases between. This CDR3 has 14 amino acids. Germline values: CDR1 DFQATT, CDR2 SNEGSKA (reference sequence). The DNA for the CDR3 is TGCAGTGCTAAGGGAATCTTGAATTACAATGAGCAGTTCTTC. Its translation: CSAKGILNYNEQFF.

The rearrangement links TRBV12-5 to TRBJ1-1, with TRBD1 matching over 8 bases. From germline, CDR1 is LGHNT and CDR2 FRNRAP. This CDR3 is 15 amino acids long. The trim removed 1 base at V and 2 bases at J, leaving 3 bases unmatched. Here the CDR3 DNA reads TGTGCTAGTGGTTTGGGGCAGGGGGCCAACACTGAAGCTTTCTTT. The encoded protein is CASGLGQGANTEAFF.

This clonotype has a single count. The gene calls are TRBV6-5 and TRBJ1-2, with TRBD1 as a possible D gene (5 bases). The ends were cut back, 7 bases at V and 7 bases at J, with 19 bases in the middle. CDR3 size: 14 residues. Germline assignment: CDR1 MNHEY and CDR2 SVGAGI. CDR3 coding DNA: TGTGCCAGCACCAAAAGCCCCCGACAGTTTGGCTACACCTTC. The encoded protein is CASTKSPRQFGYTF.

This clonotype turned up a few times. The chain couples TRBV9 to TRBJ2-7; possible D gene TRBD1, 6 bases. Germline V gene data show CDR1 as SGDLS and CDR2 as YYNGEE. This CDR3 is 15 amino acids long. Trimming left V 0 bases short and J 1 base short, with 11 bases between. This CDR3 is CASSVGETGSYEQYF. In nucleotides, the CDR3 is TGTGCCAGCAGCGTAGGAGAGACAGGATCCTACGAGCAGTACTTC.

This clonotype has at least ten counts. The chain employs TRBV12-5 and TRBJ1-5; D not certain. CDR3 length: 10 residues. Germline V gene sequence: CDR1 LGHNT, CDR2 FRNRAP. Trimming took off 11 bases at V and 11 bases at J, with 13 bases between the two ends. The CDR3 nucleotides are TGTGCTCCAGCGGGGTGGACCCAGCATTTT. This translates into CAPAGWTQHF.

This chain links TRBV7-3 with TRBJ2-7; 15 bases are shared with TRBD2. Germline CDR1 reads SGHTA; CDR2 reads FQGTGA. V lost 4 bases, J lost 5 bases, and 6 bases stayed unmatched. The CDR3 consists of 16 residues. CDR3 amino acids: CASSSLGTSGRNEQYF. The DNA for the CDR3 is TGTGCCAGCAGCTCCCTGGGGACTAGCGGGAGGAACGAGCAGTACTTC.

The chain couples TRBV4-2 to TRBJ2-7; D possibly uses TRBD1 or TRBD2 (7 bases each). Deletions cut 3 bases from V and 4 bases from J, with 25 bases between. Germline V gene sequence: CDR1 LGHNA, CDR2 YNFKEQ. The CDR3 consists of 18 residues. CDR3 sequence: CASSQVRGGVKAPYEQYF. CDR3 nucleotide sequence: TGTGCCAGCAGCCAGGTCAGGGGGGGGGTAAAAGCCCCATACGAGCAGTACTTC.

This clonotype has a handful of counts. The chain has TRBV11-2 and TRBJ2-5; D not resolved. The CDR3 length is 15 residues. V lost 4 bases, J lost 1 base, and 13 bases lay in between. Germline-derived CDR1 and CDR2 are SGHAT and FQNNGV. Here the CDR3 reads CASSYLTEVQETQYF. DNA of the CDR3: TGTGCCAGCAGCTACCTCACTGAAGTCCAAGAGACCCAGTACTTC. Supplemented by reference TRBV11-2 and TRBJ2-5, the full variable domain reads EAGVAQSPRYKIIEKRQSVAFWCNPISGHATLYWYQQILGQGPKLLIQFQNNGVVDDSQLPKDRFSAERLKGVDSTLKIQPAKLEDSAVYLCASSYLTEVQETQYFGPGTRLLVL.